One sample yielded the 15 T cell receptor beta chains listed below, sequenced in a study of cytomegalovirus exposure and HLA in healthy donors. This PCR relied on a set of 60 Vbeta primers and 13 Jbeta primers. Method: immunoSEQ multiplex PCR; TCRdb's copy keeps in-frame clones and lacks some. The sample records 150,000 or so clones, around 82% being singletons. The sequencing sample was made of PBMCs. The source is a woman aged 45-59 years in good health and CMV-seropositive.

The rearrangement joins TRBV5-1 to TRBJ2-5, with a tentative D call TRBD2 (6 bases). The germline V gene encodes CDR1 SGHRS and CDR2 YFSETQ. CDR3 length: 15 amino acids. Trimming pared 0 bases from V and 4 bases from J, leaving 13 bases between. CDR3 DNA sequence: TGCGCCAGCAGCTTGGAAGGAGGGGTCGGAGAGACCCAGTACTTC. Translated: CASSLEGGVGETQYF.

This chain connects TRBV9 to TRBJ1-1; D possibly corresponds to TRBD1 (6 bases). The V and J ends lost 3 bases and 5 bases respectively, with 11 bases between them. The germline V gene has CDR1 SGDLS and CDR2 YYNGEE. This CDR3 region has 13 residues. The chain's CDR3 is CASSATQGTEAFF. The CDR3 DNA reads as TGTGCCAGCAGCGCAACCCAGGGGACTGAAGCTTTCTTT.

This clone was detected only a few times. The chain carries TRBV18 and TRBJ1-5, with D tentatively TRBD1 (5 bases). CDR3 length: 14 residues. From germline, CDR1 is KGHSH and CDR2 LQKENI. V dropped 3 bases and J dropped 5 bases, with 11 bases sitting between them. This CDR3 reads CASSPGGGDQPQHF. CDR3 coding DNA: TGTGCCAGCTCACCGGGCGGGGGAGATCAGCCCCAGCATTTT.

The chain links TRBV29-1 to TRBJ2-7; 9 bases fit TRBD2. The V gene's germline CDR1 is SQVTM and CDR2 ANQGSEA. The CDR3 loop spans 13 amino acids. V lost 7 bases to trimming and J lost 5 bases; unmatched junction nucleotides: 9. CDR3 nucleotides: TGCAGCGGGGGACTGCGGGGGGGCAACGAGCAGTACTTC. Translating gives CSGGLRGGNEQYF.

This chain joins TRBV27 and TRBJ2-2, with D possibly matching TRBD1 (5 bases). CDR3 length: 13 residues. The V gene's germline CDR1 is MNHEY and CDR2 SMNVEV (reference sequence). The ends were cut back, 3 bases at V and 6 bases at J, with 8 bases in the middle. This chain's CDR3 is CASSLSGPGELFF. The CDR3 nucleotides are TGTGCCAGCAGTTTGTCAGGGCCCGGGGAGCTGTTTTTT.

The V gene is TRBV28, the J gene TRBJ2-3, with 8 positions matching TRBD1. CDR1 MDHEN and CDR2 SYDVKM come from the germline V gene. V lost 5 bases to trimming and J lost 2 bases; unmatched junction nucleotides: 9. The CDR3 runs to 16 residues. The CDR3, as DNA: TGTGCCAGCAGTCGGAGGACAGGGCAACACACAGATACGCAGTATTTT. Translating gives CASSRRTGQHTDTQYF. Variable domain in full (rest from reference TRBV28 and TRBJ2-3): DVKVTQSSRYLVKRTGEKVFLECVQDMDHENMFWYRQDPGLGLRLIYFSYDVKMKEKGDIPEGYSVSREKKERFSLILESASTNQTSMYLCASSRRTGQHTDTQYFGPGTRLTVL.

This chain uses TRBV19 with TRBJ1-2, with D tentatively TRBD1 (6 bases). Trimming pared 4 bases from V and 4 bases from J, leaving 16 bases between. Germline V lookup: CDR1 LNHDA, CDR2 SQIVND (reference sequence). This CDR3 has 15 residues. This CDR3 is CASSNSGRQVYGYTF. The CDR3 DNA reads as TGTGCCAGTAGTAACTCGGGCAGACAGGTCTATGGCTACACCTTC.

On this clone: One junction end does not reproduce the germline sequence, and a read error may be involved. This chain connects TRBV7-9 to TRBJ2-7; D possibly corresponds to TRBD1 (6 bases). The CDR3 loop spans 14 amino acids. Germline V gives CDR1 SEHNR, CDR2 FQNEAQ (reference sequence). The CDR3 is CSSSFPGQANEQYF. In nucleotides, the CDR3 is TGTTCCAGCAGCTTCCCGGGACAAGCCAACGAGCAGTACTTC. Full variable domain (outside the CDR3, taken from reference TRBV7-9 and TRBJ2-7): DTGVSQNPRHKITKRGQNVTFRCDPISEHNRLYWYRQTLGQGPEFLTYFQNEAQLEKSRLLSDRFSAERPKGSFSTLEIQRTEQGDSAMYLCSSSFPGQANEQYFGPGTRLTVT.

The chain combines TRBV10-3 with TRBJ2-3; unclear D gene. This CDR3 spans 16 amino acids. Germline loops: CDR1 ENHRY, CDR2 SYGVKD. V lost 4 bases and J 6 bases, leaving 20 bases between the germline ends. The CDR3 sequence is CAISGGDGKWPDTQYF. The CDR3 bases are TGTGCCATCAGTGGAGGTGACGGAAAGTGGCCCGATACGCAGTATTTT.

V usage is TRBV10-1 and J usage is TRBJ1-6, with D uncertain. The CDR3 runs 13 residues. V was cut by 8 bases and J by 13 bases, with 18 bases left in between. The germline CDR1 and CDR2 sequences are WNHNN and SYGVQD (reference sequence). CDR3 protein: CASPGILESPLHF. Here the CDR3 DNA reads TGCGCCAGCCCGGGAATTTTAGAGTCCCCCCTCCACTTT.

The chain links TRBV7-2 to TRBJ2-1; TRBD2 agrees at 10 bases. CDR1 SGHTA and CDR2 FQGNSA come from the germline V gene. Trimming cost V 2 bases and J 0 bases; bases outside gene matches: 10. The CDR3 length is 19 residues. The CDR3 region has the DNA TGTGCCAGCAGCTTACTGGGACTAGCGCCACTTAGCTCCTACAATGAGCAGTTCTTC. Protein product: CASSLLGLAPLSSYNEQFF.

The chain couples TRBV4-3 to TRBJ2-3, with D perhaps matching TRBD1 (5 bases). The V and J ends lost 0 bases and 3 bases respectively, with 19 bases between them. The germline gives CDR1 LGHNA, CDR2 YSLEER. There are 18 residues in the CDR3. DNA of the CDR3: TGCGCCAGCAGCCAAGATTTTCCGAGACTCGACAGAACAGATACGCAGTATTTT. Protein product: CASSQDFPRLDRTDTQYF.

V and J are TRBV29-1 and TRBJ1-3; D is uncertain. Per the germline V gene, CDR1 is SQVTM and CDR2 is ANQGSEA. Trimming took off 0 bases at V and 0 bases at J, with 6 bases between the two ends. This CDR3 has 14 amino acids. CDR3 loop: CSVEDTASGNTIYF. DNA of the CDR3: TGCAGCGTTGAAGATACAGCCTCTGGAAACACCATATATTTT.

The V call is TRBV6-1, the J call TRBJ2-2, with 7 bases lining up with TRBD1. CDR1 and CDR2 from the germline V gene are MNHNS and SASEGT. With 3 bases clipped from V and 4 bases from J, the junction kept 8 bases outside the gene matches. The CDR3 has 16 amino acids. This CDR3 is CASSDETGVSTGELFF. DNA for the CDR3: TGTGCCAGCAGTGACGAAACAGGGGTGAGCACCGGGGAGCTGTTTTTT.

V is TRBV30 and J is TRBJ1-1, with D unclear. Germline CDR1 GTSNPN, CDR2 SVGIG (reference sequence). The CDR3 length is 13 residues. Trimming left V 0 bases short and J 0 bases short, with 5 bases between. The CDR3 region is CAWSVDMNTEAFF. CDR3 sequence (DNA): TGTGCCTGGAGTGTTGACATGAACACTGAAGCTTTCTTT.